This T cell receptor beta chain was captured by sequencing in a study of T cells in localized non-small cell lung cancer. Whole-study results and caveats: Uninvolved neighboring lung showed the greatest T cell clonality, exceeding tumor.

The CDR3 contains 16 residues. Trimming removed 4 bases from V and 4 bases from J; junction bases left unmatched: 9. From germline, CDR1 is MDHEN and CDR2 SYDVKM. The assay was immunoSEQ multiplex PCR, and TCRdb's table has in-frame clones only and misses some. The sample gives around 100,000 clones, about 87% of which show up once; about 15% is in the top ten. Concerning this clone: What it binds is not known.

J is TRBJ2-5 and V is TRBV28; 10 bases are a match to TRBD1. The sequencing here drew on peripheral blood, taken before any cancer treatment. The receptor's source is a man between 35 and 75 years old with stage I squamous cell lung carcinoma. Written as DNA, the CDR3 is TGTGCCAGCAGTTCCGCGGGACAGGGGTTCAGAGAGACCCAGTACTTC. It is translated as CASSSAGQGFRETQYF.